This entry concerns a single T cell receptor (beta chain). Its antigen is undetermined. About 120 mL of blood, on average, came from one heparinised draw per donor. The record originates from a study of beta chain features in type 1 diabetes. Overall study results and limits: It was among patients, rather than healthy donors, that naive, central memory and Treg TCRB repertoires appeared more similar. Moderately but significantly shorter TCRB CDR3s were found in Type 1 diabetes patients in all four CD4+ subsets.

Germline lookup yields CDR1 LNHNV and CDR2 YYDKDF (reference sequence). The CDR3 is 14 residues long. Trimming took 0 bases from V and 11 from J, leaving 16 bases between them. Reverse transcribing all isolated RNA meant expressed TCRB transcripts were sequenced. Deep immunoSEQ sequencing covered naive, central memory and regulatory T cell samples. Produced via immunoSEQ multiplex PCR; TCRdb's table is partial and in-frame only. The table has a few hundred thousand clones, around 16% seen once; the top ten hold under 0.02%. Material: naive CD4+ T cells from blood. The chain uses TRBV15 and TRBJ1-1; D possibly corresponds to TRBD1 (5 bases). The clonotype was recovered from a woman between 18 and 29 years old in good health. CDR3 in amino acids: CATSRDSGVDGAFF. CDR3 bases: TGTGCCACCAGCAGAGATTCGGGGGTCGACGGGGCTTTCTTT.